This TCR beta chain was sequenced for a study of cytomegalovirus exposure and HLA in healthy donors. Across the whole study: Most genotyped donors, 75% to 85% of around 370, had Caucasian-associated genetic ancestry. Study-wide findings and caveats: Being productive about 87% or about 30% of the time was typical of most TCR beta V segments in an earlier analysis.

Donors were nominally healthy when sampled, though unrecorded immune exposures were likely. As concerns this clone: Its target is unknown. The limits of the CDR3 on the DNA are not certain, so only TCRdb's listed CDR3 is given.

PCR used 60 Vbeta primers and 13 Jbeta primers. Libraries were prepared by immunoSEQ multiplex PCR; TCRdb keeps only in-frame clonotypes and omits some of them. Here the sample spans tens of thousands of clones, about 67% being singletons. The CDR3 is 13 amino acids in total, end residues counted. Germline-derived CDR1 and CDR2 are MNHEY and SMNVEV (reference sequence). Sequenced material: PBMCs. The rearrangement joins TRBV27 to TRBJ2-1; the table's D call, TRBD1, has no DNA check behind it. The sequence came from a man in his thirties or forties in good health and CMV-seronegative. The CDR3 sequence is CASSTSTDNEQFF.